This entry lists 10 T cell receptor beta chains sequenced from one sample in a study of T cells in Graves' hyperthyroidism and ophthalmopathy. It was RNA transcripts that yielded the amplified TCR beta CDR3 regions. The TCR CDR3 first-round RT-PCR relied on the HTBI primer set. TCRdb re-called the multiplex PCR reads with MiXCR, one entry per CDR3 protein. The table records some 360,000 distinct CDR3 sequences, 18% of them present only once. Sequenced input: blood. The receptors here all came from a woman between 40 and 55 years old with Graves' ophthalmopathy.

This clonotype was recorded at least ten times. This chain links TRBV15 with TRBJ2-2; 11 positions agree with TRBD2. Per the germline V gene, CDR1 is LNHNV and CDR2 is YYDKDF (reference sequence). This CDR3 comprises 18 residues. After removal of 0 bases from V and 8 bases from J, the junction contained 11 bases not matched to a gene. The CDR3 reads CATSRDGLAGGASGELFF. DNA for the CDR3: TGTGCCACCAGCAGAGATGGTTTAGCGGGAGGGGCGTCGGGGGAGCTGTTTTTT.

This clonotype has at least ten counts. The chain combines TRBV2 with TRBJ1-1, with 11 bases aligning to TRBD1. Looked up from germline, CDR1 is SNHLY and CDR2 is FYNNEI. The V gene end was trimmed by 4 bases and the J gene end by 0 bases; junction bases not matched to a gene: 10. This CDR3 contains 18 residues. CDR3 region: CASSGPGQGASMNTEAFF. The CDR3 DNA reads TGTGCCAGCAGTGGCCCCGGACAGGGGGCCTCCATGAACACTGAAGCTTTCTTT.

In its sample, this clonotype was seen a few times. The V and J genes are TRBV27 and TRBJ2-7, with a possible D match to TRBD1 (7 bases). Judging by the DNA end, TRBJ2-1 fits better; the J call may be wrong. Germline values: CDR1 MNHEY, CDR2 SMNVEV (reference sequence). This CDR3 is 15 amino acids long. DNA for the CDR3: TGTGCCAGCAGCTACCATTCAGGGGGGTCCTACGAGCAGTTCTTC. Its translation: CASSYHSGGSYEQFF.

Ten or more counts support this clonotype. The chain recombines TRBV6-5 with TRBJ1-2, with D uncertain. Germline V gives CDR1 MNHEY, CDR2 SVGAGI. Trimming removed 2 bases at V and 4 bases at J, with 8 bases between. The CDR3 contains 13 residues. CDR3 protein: CASSYGSFYGYTF. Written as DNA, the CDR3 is TGTGCCAGCAGTTACGGGTCTTTCTATGGCTACACCTTC.

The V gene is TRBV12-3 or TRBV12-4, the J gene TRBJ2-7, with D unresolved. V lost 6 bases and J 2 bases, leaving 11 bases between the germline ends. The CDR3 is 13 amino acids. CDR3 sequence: CASSLPPTYEQYF. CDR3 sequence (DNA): TGTGCCAGCAGCCTTCCACCGACCTACGAGCAGTACTTC.

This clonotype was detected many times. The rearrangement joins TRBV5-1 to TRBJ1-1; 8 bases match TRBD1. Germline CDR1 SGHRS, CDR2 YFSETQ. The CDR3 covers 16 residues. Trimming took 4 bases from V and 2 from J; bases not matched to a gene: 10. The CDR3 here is CASSKTGTGVNTEAFF. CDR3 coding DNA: TGCGCCAGCAGCAAAACCGGGACAGGCGTCAACACTGAAGCTTTCTTT.

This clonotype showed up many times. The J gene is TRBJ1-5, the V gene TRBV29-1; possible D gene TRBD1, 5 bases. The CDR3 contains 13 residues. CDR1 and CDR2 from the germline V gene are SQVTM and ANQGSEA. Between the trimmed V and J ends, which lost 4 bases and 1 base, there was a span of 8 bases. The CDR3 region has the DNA TGCAGCGTTGGGGGGGTAAGCAATCAGCCCCAGCATTTT. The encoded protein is CSVGGVSNQPQHF.

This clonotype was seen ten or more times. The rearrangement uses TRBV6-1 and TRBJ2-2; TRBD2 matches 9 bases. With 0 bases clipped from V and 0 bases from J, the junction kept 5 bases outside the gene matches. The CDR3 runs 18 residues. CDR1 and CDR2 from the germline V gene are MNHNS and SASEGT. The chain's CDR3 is CASSEAGTSSPNTGELFF. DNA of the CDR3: TGTGCCAGCAGTGAAGCTGGGACTAGCTCACCGAACACCGGGGAGCTGTTTTTT.

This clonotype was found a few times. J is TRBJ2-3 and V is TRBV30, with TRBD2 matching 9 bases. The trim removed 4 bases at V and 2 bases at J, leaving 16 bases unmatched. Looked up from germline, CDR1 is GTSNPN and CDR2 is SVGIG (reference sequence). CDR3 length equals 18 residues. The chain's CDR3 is CAWIPRLAGGLNTDTQYF. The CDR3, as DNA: TGTGCCTGGATCCCACGTCTGGCGGGAGGGCTGAACACAGATACGCAGTATTTT.

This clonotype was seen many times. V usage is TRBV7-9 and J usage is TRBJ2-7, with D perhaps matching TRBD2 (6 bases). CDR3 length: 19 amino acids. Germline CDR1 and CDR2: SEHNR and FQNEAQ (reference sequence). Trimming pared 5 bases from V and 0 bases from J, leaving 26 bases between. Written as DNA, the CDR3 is TGTGCCAGCAGCCCTGACTCACCGGGACTCGAAAAAAGCTCCTACGAGCAGTACTTC. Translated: CASSPDSPGLEKSSYEQYF.